The T cell receptor (beta chain) under discussion was sequenced for a study of blood T cell repertoires in COVID-19. The overall study: PBMCs, B-cell-depleted T cells, or T cells provided the cDNA or gDNA that made up the material.

Trimming removed 6 bases from V and 8 bases from J; junction bases left unmatched: 13. Germline V gene lookup returns CDR1 MNHEY and CDR2 SMNVEV (reference sequence). This CDR3 comprises 16 residues. The repertoire was sequenced with immunoSEQ multiplex PCR; TCRdb's copy has only in-frame clones and lacks some. In the table there are over 200,000 clones, over 80% of which are singletons. Cohorts were based on clinical histories the participants reported. Among Cohort 3 donors, those recovered had two negative PCRs, clearance, or symptom resolution. The source is a man aged 25-40 years who had recovered from COVID-19. The gene calls are TRBV27 and TRBJ1-6, with 7 bases lining up with TRBD1. The specimen was PBMCs or T cells enriched from blood (not recorded which). The CDR3 region has the DNA TGTGCCAGCAGGGACAGGAGGCGAGGTCAGCATTCACCCCTCCACTTT. It is translated as CASRDRRRGQHSPLHF.